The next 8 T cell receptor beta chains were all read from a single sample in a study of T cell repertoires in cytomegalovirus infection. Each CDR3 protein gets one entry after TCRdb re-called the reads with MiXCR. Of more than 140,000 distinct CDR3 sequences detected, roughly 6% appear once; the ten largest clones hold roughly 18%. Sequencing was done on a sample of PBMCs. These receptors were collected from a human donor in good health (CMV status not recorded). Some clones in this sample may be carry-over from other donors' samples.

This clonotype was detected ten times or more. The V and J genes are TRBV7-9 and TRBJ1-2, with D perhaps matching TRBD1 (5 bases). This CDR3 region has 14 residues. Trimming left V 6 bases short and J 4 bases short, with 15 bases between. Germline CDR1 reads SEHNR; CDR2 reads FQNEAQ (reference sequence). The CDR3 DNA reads TGTGCCAGCAGGGATCCCGGGACTCCCTATGGCTACACCTTC. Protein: CASRDPGTPYGYTF. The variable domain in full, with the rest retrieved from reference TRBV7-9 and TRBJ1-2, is DTGVSQNPRHKITKRGQNVTFRCDPISEHNRLYWYRQTLGQGPEFLTYFQNEAQLEKSRLLSDRFSAERPKGSFSTLEIQRTEQGDSAMYLCASRDPGTPYGYTFGSGTRLTVV.

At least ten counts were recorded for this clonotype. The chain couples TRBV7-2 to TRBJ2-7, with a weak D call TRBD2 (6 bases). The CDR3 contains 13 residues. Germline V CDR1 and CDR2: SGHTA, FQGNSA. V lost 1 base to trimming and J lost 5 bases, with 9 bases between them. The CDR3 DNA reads TGTGCCAGCAGCTTAGAGCGGGTTGACGAGCAGTACTTC. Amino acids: CASSLERVDEQYF.

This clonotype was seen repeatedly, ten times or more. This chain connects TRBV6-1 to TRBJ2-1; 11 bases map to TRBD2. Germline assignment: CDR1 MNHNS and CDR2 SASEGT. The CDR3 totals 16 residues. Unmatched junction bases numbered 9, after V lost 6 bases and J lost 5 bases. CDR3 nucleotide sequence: TGTGCCAGCAGGTTTCGACTAGCGGGGACTGACAATGAGCAGTTCTTC. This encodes CASRFRLAGTDNEQFF.

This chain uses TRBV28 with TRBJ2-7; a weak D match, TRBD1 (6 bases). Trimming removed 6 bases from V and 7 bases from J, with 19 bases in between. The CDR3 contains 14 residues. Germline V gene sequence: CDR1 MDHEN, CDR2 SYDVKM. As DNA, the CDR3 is TGTGCCAGCAGCCCAGGGACACCCTCAGGGGAGCAGTACTTC. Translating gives CASSPGTPSGEQYF.

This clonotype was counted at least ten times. CDR3 protein: CSAIDRGRGETQYF. The CDR3, as DNA: TGCAGTGCTATCGACAGGGGAAGAGGAGAGACCCAGTACTTC. This rearrangement joins TRBV20-1 to TRBJ2-5; TRBD1 agrees at 8 bases. CDR1 is DFQATT and CDR2 is SNEGSKA in the germline V gene (reference sequence). This CDR3 spans 14 amino acids. With 4 bases clipped from V and 4 bases from J, the junction kept 8 bases outside the gene matches.

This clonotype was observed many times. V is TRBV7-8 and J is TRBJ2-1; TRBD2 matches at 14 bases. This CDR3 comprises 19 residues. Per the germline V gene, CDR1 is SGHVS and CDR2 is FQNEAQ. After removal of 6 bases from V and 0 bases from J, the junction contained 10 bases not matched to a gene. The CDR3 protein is CASSTSGLAGDSSYNEQFF. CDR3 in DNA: TGTGCCAGCAGTACCTCGGGACTAGCGGGGGATTCCTCCTACAATGAGCAGTTCTTC.

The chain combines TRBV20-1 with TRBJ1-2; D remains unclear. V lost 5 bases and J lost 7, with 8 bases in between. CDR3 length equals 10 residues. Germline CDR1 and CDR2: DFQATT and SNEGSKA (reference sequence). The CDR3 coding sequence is TGCAGTGCTCCTCACCTTGGCTACACCTTC. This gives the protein CSAPHLGYTF.

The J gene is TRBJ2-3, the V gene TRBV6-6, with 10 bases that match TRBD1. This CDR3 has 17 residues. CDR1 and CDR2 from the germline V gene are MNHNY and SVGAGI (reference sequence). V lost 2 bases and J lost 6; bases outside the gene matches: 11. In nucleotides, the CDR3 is TGTGCCAGCAGTTACCGGGACAGGGGATTCGGGGGGGATACGCAGTATTTT. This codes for CASSYRDRGFGGDTQYF.